These 3 T cell receptor beta chains were all obtained from the same sample, sequenced in a study of T cells in Graves' hyperthyroidism and ophthalmopathy (dated by TCRdb to between 2017 and 2020). Library creation used multiplex PCR. This sample was sequenced with an Illumina HiSeq 2000. The TCR beta CDR3 regions were amplified from RNA transcripts. The TCR CDR3 was subjected to a first round of RT-PCR using the HTBI primer set and the Qiagen OneStep RT-PCR kit. TCRdb itself trimmed the public reads at Q25 with fastp, ran MiXCR and retained productive beta chains. Identical CDR3 protein sequences are pooled into one entry, listed with their most common genes and DNA. Here the sample has around 720,000 distinct CDR3 sequences; under 45% occur a single time. The ten largest make up around 32% of the sample. The sequenced sample consisted of blood. The receptors were sampled from a woman aged 40-49 years with Graves' hyperthyroidism.

V gene TRBV9 combines with J gene TRBJ2-7; D call uncertain. The J call is in doubt because the DNA end fits TRBJ2-1 better. CDR1 and CDR2 from the germline V gene are SGDLS and YYNGEE. There are 15 residues in the CDR3. The CDR3 DNA is TGTGCCAGCACCTCCTCGGGTTTCCTCGACAATGAGCAGTTCTTC. Translated: CASTSSGFLDNEQFF.

This clonotype has a count of ten or more. The chain joins TRBV7-8 to TRBJ1-5; D is unresolved. In germline, CDR1 is SGHVS, CDR2 FQNEAQ. CDR3 size: 13 residues. The V and J ends lost 5 bases and 5 bases respectively, with 10 bases between them. This CDR3 is CASSPVWDQPQHF. In DNA, the CDR3 is TGTGCCAGCAGCCCTGTTTGGGATCAGCCCCAGCATTTT.

This clonotype was found many times. The rearrangement uses TRBV12-3 or TRBV12-4 and TRBJ1-5; D not certain. The CDR3 sequence is 13 residues long. Between the trimmed V and J ends, which lost 6 bases and 7 bases, there was a span of 13 bases. CDR3 amino acids: CASSRAPGQPQHF. The CDR3 coding sequence is TGTGCCAGCAGCCGGGCCCCCGGACAGCCCCAGCATTTT.